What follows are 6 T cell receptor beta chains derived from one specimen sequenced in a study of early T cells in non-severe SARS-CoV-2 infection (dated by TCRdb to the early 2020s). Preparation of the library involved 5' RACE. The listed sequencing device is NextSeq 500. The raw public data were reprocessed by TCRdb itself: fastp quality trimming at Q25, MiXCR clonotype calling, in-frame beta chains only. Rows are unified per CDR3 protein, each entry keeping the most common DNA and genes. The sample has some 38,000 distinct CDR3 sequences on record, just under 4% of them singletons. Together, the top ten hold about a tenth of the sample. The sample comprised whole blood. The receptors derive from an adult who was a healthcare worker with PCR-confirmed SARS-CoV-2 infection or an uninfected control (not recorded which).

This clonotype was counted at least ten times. CDR3 sequence reads: CASSSPWVRWTDTQYF. DNA of the CDR3: TGTGCCAGCAGCTCCCCCTGGGTCAGATGGACAGATACGCAGTATTTT. The chain joins TRBV7-4 to TRBJ2-3; D is undetermined. The CDR3 sequence is 16 residues long. The V gene's germline CDR1 is SGHVT and CDR2 SQSDAQ. Trimming removed 4 bases from V and 3 bases from J, with 17 bases in between. The full variable domain, rest sourced from reference TRBV7-4 and TRBJ2-3, is GAGVSQSPRYKVAKRGRDVALRCDSISGHVTLYWYRQTLGQGSEVLTYSQSDAQRDKSGRPSGRFSAERPERSVSTLKIQRTEQGDSAVYLCASSSPWVRWTDTQYFGPGTRLTVL.

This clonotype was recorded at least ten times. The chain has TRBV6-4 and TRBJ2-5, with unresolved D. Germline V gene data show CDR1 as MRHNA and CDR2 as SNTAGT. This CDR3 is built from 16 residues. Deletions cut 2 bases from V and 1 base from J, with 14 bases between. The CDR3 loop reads CASSDELRPIQETQYF. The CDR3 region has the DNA TGTGCCAGCAGTGACGAGCTCCGCCCAATCCAAGAGACCCAGTACTTC.

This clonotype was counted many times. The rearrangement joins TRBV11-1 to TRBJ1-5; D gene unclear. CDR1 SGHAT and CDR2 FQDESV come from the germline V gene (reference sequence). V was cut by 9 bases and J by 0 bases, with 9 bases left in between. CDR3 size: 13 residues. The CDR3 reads CASGVNSNQPQHF. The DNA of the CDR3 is TGTGCCAGTGGGGTCAATAGCAATCAGCCCCAGCATTTT.

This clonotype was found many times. CDR3 loop: CASSEGVNTEAFF. DNA for the CDR3: TGTGCCAGCAGTGAAGGGGTGAACACTGAAGCTTTCTTT. The chain uses TRBV6-1 and TRBJ1-1; D gene ambiguous. CDR3 length: 13 residues. The V end was cut by 1 base, the J end by 0 bases, with 3 bases between. The germline V gene encodes CDR1 MNHNS and CDR2 SASEGT.

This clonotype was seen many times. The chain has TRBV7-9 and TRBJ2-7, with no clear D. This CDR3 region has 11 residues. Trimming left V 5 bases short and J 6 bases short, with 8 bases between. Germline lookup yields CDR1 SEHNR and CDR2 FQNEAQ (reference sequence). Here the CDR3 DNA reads TGTGCCAGCAGCCTTCTCTCCGAGCAGTACTTC. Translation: CASSLLSEQYF.

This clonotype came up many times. CDR3 in DNA: TGTGCCACCAGTGATGGCGCTATGAGGGCCAACGTCCTGACTTTC. Translated: CATSDGAMRANVLTF. The gene calls are TRBV24-1 and TRBJ2-6, with D unclear. Germline CDR1 is KGHDR and CDR2 is SFDVKD. This CDR3 comprises 15 residues. Trimming removed 3 bases from V and 5 bases from J, with 10 bases in between.